The next 20 T cell receptor beta chains were all read from a single sample in a study of regulatory T cells in long-lasting Graves disease. According to the study, TCR beta libraries were built with iRepertoire HTBI primers and CDR3-region Arm-PCR. TCRdb passed the multiplex PCR reads through MiXCR, listing each CDR3 protein once. The repertoire holds hundreds of thousands of distinct CDR3 sequences, with 25% to 35% as singletons. Time point specified: persistent/refractory GD, antithyroid drugs over 5 years with positive TRAb. The authors made the TCR library using RNA they extracted from PBMCs. The source material was peripheral blood mononuclear cells (PBMCs), sampled when the disease was refractory, from a patient treated with antithyroid drugs. These receptors were taken from a female donor with Graves disease.

About this clonotype: A much more abundant neighbour one base away suggests this may be a read error. V and J are TRBV24-1 and TRBJ2-5; tentative D call: TRBD2 (5 bases). Looked up from germline, CDR1 is KGHDR and CDR2 is SFDVKD. The CDR3 is 12 amino acids. The V and J ends lost 6 bases and 5 bases respectively, with 9 bases between them. The CDR3 here is CATSHPGETQYF. The CDR3, as DNA: TGTGCCACCAGTCATCCGGGGGAGACCCAGTACTTC.

V usage is TRBV12-3 or TRBV12-4 and J usage is TRBJ2-7, with D possibly TRBD2 on 5 matching bases. Trimming stripped 6 bases from V and 2 bases from J, with 23 bases between. This CDR3 has 17 residues. CDR3 nucleotides: TGTGCCAGCAGCCCAAGAGGTCTTGGACCGGGAACCTACGAGCAGTACTTC. Translated, it gives CASSPRGLGPGTYEQYF.

The count of this clonotype is one. This rearrangement joins TRBV5-1 to TRBJ1-2; D unclear. Germline CDR1 and CDR2: SGHRS and YFSETQ. Trimming took off 1 base at V and 0 bases at J, with 13 bases between the two ends. This CDR3 region has 16 residues. The CDR3 nucleotides read TGCGCCAGCAGCTTGTATCCCGGGAGAGCTAACTATGGCTACACCTTC. Translated: CASSLYPGRANYGYTF.

The chain links TRBV20-1 to TRBJ2-2; D perhaps matches TRBD1 (5 bases). CDR1 and CDR2 (germline): DFQATT, SNEGSKA (reference sequence). The CDR3 sequence is 14 residues long. Deletions cut 3 bases from V and 4 bases from J, with 12 bases between. The CDR3 sequence: CSASQGWGTGELFF. CDR3 coding DNA: TGCAGTGCTAGTCAGGGATGGGGCACCGGGGAGCTGTTTTTT.

In this sample, this clonotype turned up many times. The rearrangement links TRBV5-1 to TRBJ1-2, with TRBD1 matching 7 bases. Germline CDR1 and CDR2: SGHRS and YFSETQ. The CDR3 has 15 amino acids. With V trimmed by 0 bases and J by 6 bases, 8 bases remained unmatched. CDR3 in DNA: TGCGCCAGCAGCTTGGGGACAGGAACGCACCATGGCTACACCTTC. Amino acids: CASSLGTGTHHGYTF.

This clonotype was found a few times. V gene TRBV11-2 combines with J gene TRBJ1-5; D unclear. V lost 4 bases, J lost 5 bases, and 12 bases lay in between. The CDR3 consists of 14 residues. From germline, CDR1 is SGHAT and CDR2 FQNNGV. The CDR3 sequence is CASSSDGIHQPQHF. The CDR3 DNA sequence: TGTGCCAGCAGCTCAGACGGAATTCATCAGCCCCAGCATTTT.

This clonotype appeared a few times. The chain links TRBV20-1 to TRBJ2-7; 7 nucleotides agree with TRBD2. The CDR3 contains 15 residues. The trim removed 1 base at V and 2 bases at J, leaving 8 bases unmatched. Germline values: CDR1 DFQATT, CDR2 SNEGSKA (reference sequence). The CDR3 region has the DNA TGCAGTGCTAGAGTTTGGGCTAGCGGACCCTACGAGCAGTACTTC. This sequence encodes CSARVWASGPYEQYF.

The gene calls are TRBV6-2 or TRBV6-3 and TRBJ1-6; 8 bases agree with TRBD1. With 5 bases clipped from V and 7 bases from J, the junction kept 7 bases outside the gene matches. Germline V CDR1 and CDR2: MNHEY, SVGEGT. The CDR3 covers 15 residues. CDR3 region: CASSRQGRPNSPLHF. In nucleotides, the CDR3 is TGTGCCAGCAGTAGACAGGGGCGCCCGAATTCACCCCTCCACTTT.

This clonotype was detected many times. J is TRBJ2-7 and V is TRBV6-1; the match to TRBD2 covers 15 bases. V gave up 4 bases and J gave up 7 bases; unmatched junction bases: 8. CDR1 is MNHNS, CDR2 SASEGT, per germline. The CDR3 contains 16 residues. The CDR3: CASSGWTSGRAREQYF. The CDR3, as DNA: TGTGCCAGCAGTGGATGGACTAGCGGGAGGGCCAGAGAGCAGTACTTC.

This clonotype was seen more than once but under ten times. This CDR3 is missing its conserved last phenylalanine or tryptophan, likely due to a read error. The chain joins TRBV6-1 to TRBJ2-5, with 8 nucleotides matching TRBD1. There are 15 residues in the CDR3. The germline V gene has CDR1 MNHNS and CDR2 SASEGT. V lost 0 bases and J lost 5; bases outside the gene matches: 5. CDR3 in DNA: TGTGCCAGCAGTGAAGCTTGGACAGGGAGGGAGACCCAGTACCTC. Translation: CASSEAWTGRETQYL.

This clonotype occurred many times. This rearrangement joins TRBV27 to TRBJ1-6, with 7 bases fitting TRBD1. The trim removed 6 bases at V and 10 bases at J, leaving 12 bases unmatched. CDR3 size: 15 residues. Germline V lookup: CDR1 MNHEY, CDR2 SMNVEV (reference sequence). The CDR3 reads CASRFTWQGESPLHF. CDR3 DNA sequence: TGTGCCAGCAGGTTCACGTGGCAGGGGGAGTCACCCCTCCACTTT.

This clonotype was seen repeatedly, ten times or more. V and J are TRBV2 and TRBJ1-5, with a tentative D call TRBD1 (5 bases). V was clipped by 4 bases and J by 0 bases, with 19 bases between them. The CDR3 is 18 residues long. Germline assignment: CDR1 SNHLY and CDR2 FYNNEI. The CDR3 here is CASSAPGGGGLSNQPQHF. CDR3 bases: TGTGCCAGCAGTGCTCCAGGCGGGGGGGGACTTAGCAATCAGCCCCAGCATTTT.

The chain employs TRBV27 and TRBJ1-2; D not resolved. The CDR3 runs 13 residues. CDR1 and CDR2 from the germline V gene are MNHEY and SMNVEV (reference sequence). Trimming cost V 5 bases and J 6 bases, with 13 bases left between them. Here the CDR3 DNA reads TGTGCCAGCAGTGATAGACCCGCGGATGGCTACACCTTC. This encodes CASSDRPADGYTF.

V usage is TRBV11-2 and J usage is TRBJ1-1; a possible D gene is TRBD1 (5 bases). Germline V CDR1 and CDR2: SGHAT, FQNNGV. There are 13 residues in the CDR3. V gave up 5 bases and J gave up 10 bases, with 17 bases separating them. CDR3 bases: TGTGCCAGCAGCGCTCAGATGGGGGTTGCAGCTTTCTTT. This translates into CASSAQMGVAAFF.

This clonotype has a count of ten or more. The V and J genes are TRBV6-5 and TRBJ1-1; 7 bases map to TRBD1. The germline CDR1 and CDR2 sequences are MNHEY and SVGAGI. The CDR3 loop spans 16 amino acids. Trimming cost V 3 bases and J 1 base; bases outside gene matches: 8. The CDR3 reads CASSYSGQPANTEAFF. The CDR3 DNA reads as TGTGCCAGCAGTTATTCGGGACAGCCCGCGAACACTGAAGCTTTCTTT.

This clonotype showed up just a few times. The chain joins TRBV5-1 to TRBJ2-7; D gene uncertain. Germline V gene data show CDR1 as SGHRS and CDR2 as YFSETQ. The CDR3 is 14 residues long. V lost 4 bases, J lost 3 bases, and 14 bases lay in between. CDR3 nucleotide sequence: TGCGCCAGCAGCGCTCAGCCGGAAGTCTACGAGCAGTACTTC. It translates to CASSAQPEVYEQYF.

A remark on this clonotype: This may come from a read error, since a much larger clone is one base off. The chain combines TRBV12-3 or TRBV12-4 with TRBJ2-5; 10 bases align to TRBD1. The CDR3 loop spans 15 amino acids. The CDR3 DNA reads as TGTGCCAGCAGTCCCGATAGGACAGGGGGAGAGACCCGGTACTTC. This encodes CASSPDRTGGETRYF.

This clonotype occurred a few times. One junction end does not reproduce the germline sequence, and a read error may be involved. V is TRBV2 and J is TRBJ1-1, with D hard to call. Germline V CDR1 and CDR2: SNHLY, FYNNEI. The CDR3 contains 16 residues. CDR3 DNA sequence: TGTGCCAGCAGTGATACGCCCGTCCCGATGAACGCTGAAGCTTTCTTT. Translation gives CASSDTPVPMNAEAFF.

The chain has TRBV28 and TRBJ1-1, with TRBD1 matching 11 bases. V lost 5 bases, J lost 5 bases, and 7 bases stayed unmatched. CDR1 and CDR2 (germline): MDHEN, SYDVKM. The CDR3 runs 15 residues. Here the CDR3 DNA reads TGTGCCAGCAGTCCCGGGACAGGGGGGGAAACTGAAGCTTTCTTT. Amino acids: CASSPGTGGETEAFF.

The V gene is TRBV2, the J gene TRBJ2-2; D gene uncertain. The CDR3 consists of 14 residues. CDR1 is SNHLY and CDR2 is FYNNEI in the germline V gene. With 2 bases removed from V and 6 bases from J, the gap between germline ends came to 10 bases. The CDR3, as DNA: TGTGCCAGCAGTGAATTCACGGGCGCCGGGGAGCTGTTTTTT. This sequence encodes CASSEFTGAGELFF.